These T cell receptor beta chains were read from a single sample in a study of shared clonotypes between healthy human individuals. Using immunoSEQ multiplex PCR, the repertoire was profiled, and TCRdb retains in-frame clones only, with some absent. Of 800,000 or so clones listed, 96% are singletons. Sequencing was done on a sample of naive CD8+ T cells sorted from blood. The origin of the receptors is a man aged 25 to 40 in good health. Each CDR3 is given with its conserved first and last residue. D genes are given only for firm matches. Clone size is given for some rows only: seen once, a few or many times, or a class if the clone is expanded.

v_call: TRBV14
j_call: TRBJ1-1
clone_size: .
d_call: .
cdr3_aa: CASSHHKAGHTEAFF
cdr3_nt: TGTGCCAGCAGCCACCATAAGGCGGGACACACTGAAGCTTTCTTT

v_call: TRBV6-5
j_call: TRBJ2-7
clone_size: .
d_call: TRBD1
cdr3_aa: CASIRRGTGIHEQYF
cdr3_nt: TGTGCCAGCATCCGACGGGGGACAGGTATCCACGAGCAGTACTTC

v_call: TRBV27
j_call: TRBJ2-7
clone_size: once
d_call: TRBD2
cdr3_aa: CASSLGLAIDEQYF
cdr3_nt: TGTGCCAGCAGTTTAGGACTAGCCATCGACGAGCAGTACTTC

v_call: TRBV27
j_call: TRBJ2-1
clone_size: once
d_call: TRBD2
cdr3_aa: CASSPSTSGMINEQFF
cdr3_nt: TGTGCCAGCAGTCCGTCGACTAGCGGGATGATCAATGAGCAGTTCTTC

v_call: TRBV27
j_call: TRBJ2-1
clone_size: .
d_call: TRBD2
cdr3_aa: CASSFLGLAGDNEQFF
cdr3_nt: TGTGCCAGCAGTTTCCTGGGACTAGCGGGAGACAATGAGCAGTTCTTC

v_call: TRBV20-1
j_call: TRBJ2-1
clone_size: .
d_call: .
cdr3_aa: CSAKLVNEQFF
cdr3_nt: TGCAGTGCTAAACTAGTGAATGAGCAGTTCTTC

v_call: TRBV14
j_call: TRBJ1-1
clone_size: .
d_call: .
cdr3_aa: CASSHRTTNTEAFF
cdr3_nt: TGTGCCAGCAGCCATCGGACAACGAACACTGAAGCTTTCTTT

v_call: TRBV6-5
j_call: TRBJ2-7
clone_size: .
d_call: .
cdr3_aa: CASSLSRGEQYF
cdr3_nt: TGTGCCAGCAGTCTCTCGAGAGGCGAGCAGTACTTC

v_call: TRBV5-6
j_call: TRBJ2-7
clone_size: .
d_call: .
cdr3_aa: CASSLGLGSYEQYF
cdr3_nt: TGTGCCAGCAGCTTGGGGTTAGGCTCCTACGAGCAGTACTTC

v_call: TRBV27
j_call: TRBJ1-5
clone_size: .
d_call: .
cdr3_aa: CASSNQGSNQPQHF
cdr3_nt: TGTGCCAGCAGTAACCAGGGGAGCAATCAGCCCCAGCATTTT

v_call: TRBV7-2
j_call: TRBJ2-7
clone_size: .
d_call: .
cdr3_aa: CASSSRGFEQYF
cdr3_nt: TGTGCCAGCAGCTCGAGGGGGTTCGAGCAGTACTTC

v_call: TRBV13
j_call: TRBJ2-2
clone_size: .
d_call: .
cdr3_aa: CASSHSGIEELFF
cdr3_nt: TGTGCCAGCAGCCACTCAGGGATCGAGGAGCTGTTTTTT

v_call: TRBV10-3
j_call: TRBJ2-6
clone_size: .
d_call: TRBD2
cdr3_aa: CATRRVLAGQTGANVLTF
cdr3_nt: TGTGCCACCCGCAGGGTGCTAGCGGGGCAAACTGGGGCCAACGTCCTGACTTTC

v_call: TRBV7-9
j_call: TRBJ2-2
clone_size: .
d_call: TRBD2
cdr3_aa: CASSSGLALPGRELFF
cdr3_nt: TGTGCCAGCAGCTCGGGACTAGCGCTCCCCGGCAGGGAGCTGTTTTTT

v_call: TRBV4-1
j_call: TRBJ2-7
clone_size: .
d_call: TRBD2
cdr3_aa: CASSQDPGGYEQYF
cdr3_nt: TGCGCCAGCAGCCAAGACCCGGGGGGCTACGAGCAGTACTTC

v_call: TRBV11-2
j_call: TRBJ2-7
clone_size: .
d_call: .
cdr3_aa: CASSLDRGGLYEQYF
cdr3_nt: TGTGCCAGCAGCTTAGATCGGGGTGGACTCTACGAGCAGTACTTC

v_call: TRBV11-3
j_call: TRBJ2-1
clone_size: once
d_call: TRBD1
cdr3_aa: CASSLDGSSFRQGGNEQFF
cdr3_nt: TGTGCCAGCAGCTTAGACGGATCGTCCTTCAGACAGGGTGGGAATGAGCAGTTCTTC

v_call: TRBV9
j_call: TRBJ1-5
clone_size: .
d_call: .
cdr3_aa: CASSPNLDSNQPQHF
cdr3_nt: TGTGCCAGCAGCCCGAATTTAGATAGCAATCAGCCCCAGCATTTT

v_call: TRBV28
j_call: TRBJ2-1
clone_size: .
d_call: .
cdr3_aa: CASSDGDGTTYNEQFF
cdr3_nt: TGTGCCAGCAGTGACGGGGACGGGACAACCTACAATGAGCAGTTCTTC

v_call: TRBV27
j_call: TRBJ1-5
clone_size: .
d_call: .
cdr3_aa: CASSFKRGNQPQHF
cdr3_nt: TGTGCCAGCAGTTTCAAACGGGGCAATCAGCCCCAGCATTTT

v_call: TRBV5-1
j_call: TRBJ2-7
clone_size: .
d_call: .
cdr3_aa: CASSFREPTYEQYF
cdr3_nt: TGCGCCAGCAGCTTCCGGGAGCCAACCTACGAGCAGTACTTC

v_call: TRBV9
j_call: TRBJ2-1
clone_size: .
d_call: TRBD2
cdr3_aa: CASSPYGGGIDEQFF
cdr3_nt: TGTGCCAGCAGCCCGTACGGGGGAGGGATCGATGAGCAGTTCTTC

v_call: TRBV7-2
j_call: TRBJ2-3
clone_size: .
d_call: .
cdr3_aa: CATKDSFTDTQYF
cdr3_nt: TGTGCCACCAAGGACAGCTTCACAGATACGCAGTATTTT

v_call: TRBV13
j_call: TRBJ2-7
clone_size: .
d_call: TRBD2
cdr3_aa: CASSSLAGVVLYEQYF
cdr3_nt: TGTGCCAGCAGCTCCCTAGCGGGGGTGGTTCTTTACGAGCAGTACTTC

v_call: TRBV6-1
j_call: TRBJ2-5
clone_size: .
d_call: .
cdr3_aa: CASSVTGYFSRETQYF
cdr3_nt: TGTGCCAGCAGTGTAACAGGGTACTTTAGTAGAGAGACCCAGTACTTC

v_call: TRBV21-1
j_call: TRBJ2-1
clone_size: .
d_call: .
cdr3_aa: CASLPRDIYNEQFF
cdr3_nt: TGTGCCAGCCTCCCCCGGGACATATACAATGAGCAGTTCTTC

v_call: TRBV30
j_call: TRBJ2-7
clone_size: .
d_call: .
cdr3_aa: CAWTYGSEQYF
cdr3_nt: TGTGCCTGGACGTACGGGTCCGAGCAGTACTTC

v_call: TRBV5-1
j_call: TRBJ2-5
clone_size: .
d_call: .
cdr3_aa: CASSYVQDLGETQYF
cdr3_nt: TGCGCCAGCAGCTACGTCCAGGACCTAGGGGAGACCCAGTACTTC

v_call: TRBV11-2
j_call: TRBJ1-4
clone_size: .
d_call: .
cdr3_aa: CASSLRGTVTNEKLFF
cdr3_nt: TGTGCCAGCAGCTTACGGGGGACTGTGACTAATGAAAAACTGTTTTTT

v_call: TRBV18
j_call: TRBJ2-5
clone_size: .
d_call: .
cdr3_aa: CASSPRRGPQETQYF
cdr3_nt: TGTGCCAGCTCACCACGGCGGGGACCCCAAGAGACCCAGTACTTC

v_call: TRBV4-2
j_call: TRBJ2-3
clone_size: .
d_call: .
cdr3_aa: CASSQKIGDQTDTQYF
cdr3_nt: TGTGCCAGCAGCCAGAAAATCGGGGACCAAACAGATACGCAGTATTTT

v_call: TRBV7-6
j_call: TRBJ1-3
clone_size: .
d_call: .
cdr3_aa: CASSSGVSGNTIYF
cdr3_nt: TGTGCCAGCAGCTCAGGGGTCTCTGGAAACACCATATATTTT

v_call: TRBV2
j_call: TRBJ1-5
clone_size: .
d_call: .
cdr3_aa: CASSDRVVSNQPQHF
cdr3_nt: TGTGCCAGCAGTGACAGGGTGGTTAGCAATCAGCCCCAGCATTTT

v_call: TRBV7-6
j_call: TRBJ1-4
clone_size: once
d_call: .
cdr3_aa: CASSPRGRQNEKLFF
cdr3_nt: TGTGCCAGCAGCCCCCGAGGGAGACAGAATGAAAAACTGTTTTTT

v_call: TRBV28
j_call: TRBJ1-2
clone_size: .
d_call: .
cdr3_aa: CASSLLGGQDSNYGYTF
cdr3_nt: TGTGCCAGCAGTTTATTGGGGGGGCAAGATTCGAACTATGGCTACACCTTC

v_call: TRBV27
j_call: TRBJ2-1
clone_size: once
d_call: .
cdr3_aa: CASSSDYNEQFF
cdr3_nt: TGTGCCAGCAGTTCCGATTACAATGAGCAGTTCTTC

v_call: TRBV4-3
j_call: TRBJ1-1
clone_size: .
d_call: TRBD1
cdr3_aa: CASSPTGGEAFF
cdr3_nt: TGCGCCAGCAGCCCGACAGGGGGCGAGGCTTTCTTT

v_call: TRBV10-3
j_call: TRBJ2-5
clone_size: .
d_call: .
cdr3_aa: CAISERQDKETQYF
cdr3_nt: TGTGCCATCAGTGAGAGGCAAGACAAAGAGACCCAGTACTTC

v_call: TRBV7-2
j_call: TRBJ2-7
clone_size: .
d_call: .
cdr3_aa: CASRPVGEREQYF
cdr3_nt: TGTGCCAGCAGGCCTGTGGGAGAGCGCGAGCAGTACTTC

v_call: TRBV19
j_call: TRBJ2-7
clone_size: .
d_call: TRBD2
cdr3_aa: CASSELAESSYEQYF
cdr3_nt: TGTGCCAGTAGCGAACTAGCGGAGAGCTCCTACGAGCAGTACTTC

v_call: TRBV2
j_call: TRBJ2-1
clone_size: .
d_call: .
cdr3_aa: CASRERLAYNEQFF
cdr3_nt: TGTGCCAGCAGAGAAAGACTAGCCTACAATGAGCAGTTCTTC

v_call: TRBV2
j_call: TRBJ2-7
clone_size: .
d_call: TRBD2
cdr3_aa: CASVFPSGSYEQYF
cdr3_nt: TGTGCCAGCGTTTTTCCTAGCGGGAGCTACGAGCAGTACTTC

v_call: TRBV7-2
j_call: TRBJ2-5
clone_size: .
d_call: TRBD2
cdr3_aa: CASSKPPGLGVRETQYF
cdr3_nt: TGTGCCAGCAGCAAACCACCGGGACTAGGGGTACGAGAGACCCAGTACTTC

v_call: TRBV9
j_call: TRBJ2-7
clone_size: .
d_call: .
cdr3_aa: CASSMGLFYEQYF
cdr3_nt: TGTGCCAGCAGTATGGGCCTATTCTACGAGCAGTACTTC

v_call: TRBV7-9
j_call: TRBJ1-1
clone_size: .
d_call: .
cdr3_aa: CASSFEDREAFF
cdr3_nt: TGTGCCAGCAGCTTCGAGGACCGTGAAGCTTTCTTT

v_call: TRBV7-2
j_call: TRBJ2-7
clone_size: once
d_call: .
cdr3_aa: CASSSAGGYEQYF
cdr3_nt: TGTGCCAGCAGCTCAGCTGGGGGGTACGAGCAGTACTTC

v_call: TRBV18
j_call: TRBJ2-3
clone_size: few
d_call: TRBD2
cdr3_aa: CASSPLRGVDTDTQYF
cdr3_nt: TGTGCCAGCTCACCACTGCGGGGGGTGGACACAGATACGCAGTATTTT

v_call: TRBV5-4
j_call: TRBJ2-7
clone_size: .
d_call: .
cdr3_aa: CASSLYYEQYF
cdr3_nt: TGTGCCAGCAGCTTGTACTACGAGCAGTACTTC

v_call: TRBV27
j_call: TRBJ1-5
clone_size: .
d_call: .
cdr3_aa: CASSSAGRHQPQHF
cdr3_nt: TGTGCCAGCAGTTCTGCTGGGCGCCATCAGCCCCAGCATTTT

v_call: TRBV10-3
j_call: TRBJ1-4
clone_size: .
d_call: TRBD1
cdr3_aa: CAISESGQTNEKLFF
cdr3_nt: TGTGCCATCAGTGAGTCGGGACAGACTAATGAAAAACTGTTTTTT

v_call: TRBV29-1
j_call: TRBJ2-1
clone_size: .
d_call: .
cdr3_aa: CSVTGLNPPGDEQFF
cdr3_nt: TGCAGCGTGACCGGACTGAACCCACCGGGGGATGAGCAGTTCTTC

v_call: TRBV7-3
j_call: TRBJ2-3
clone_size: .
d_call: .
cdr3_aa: CASSSSGSGPKQYF
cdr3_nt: TGTGCCAGCAGCTCATCCGGGTCGGGACCGAAGCAGTATTTT

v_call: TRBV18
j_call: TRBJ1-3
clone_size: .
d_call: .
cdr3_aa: CASSPEIPGDTPRSSGNTIYF
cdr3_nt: TGTGCCAGCTCACCGGAAATACCGGGAGACACACCAAGAAGCTCTGGAAACACCATATATTTT

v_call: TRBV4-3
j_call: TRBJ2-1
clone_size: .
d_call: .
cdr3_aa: CASSQDQARSYNEQFF
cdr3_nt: TGCGCCAGCAGCCAAGATCAGGCGAGGTCCTACAATGAGCAGTTCTTC

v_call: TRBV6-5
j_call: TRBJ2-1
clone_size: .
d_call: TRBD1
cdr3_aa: CASSLETGVAYNEQFF
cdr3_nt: TGTGCCAGCAGTTTAGAGACAGGGGTGGCCTACAATGAGCAGTTCTTC